One T cell receptor beta chain is described in this entry. Its specificity is unknown. In germline, CDR1 is SGHTA, CDR2 FQGNSA. Losses at the gene ends were 1 base for V and 12 bases for J; bases not matched to a gene: 10. The CDR3 is made up of 15 amino acids. Sample-barcoded 5' priming and a J-beta primer mix drove a second PCR of roughly 6 to 12 cycles. A template-switch adaptor containing 12 random nucleotides labeled each cDNA molecule. From the 5' RACE reads, TCRdb called clonotypes with MiXCR, one entry per CDR3 protein. This table has around 650,000 distinct CDR3 sequences, less than 45% appearing once. The data stem from a study of blood T cells in healthy people across ages. Collection of around 9.3 milliliters of peripheral blood was performed for each donor. General study results and limits: Diversity of TCR beta per million T cells declined in a roughly linear way with age.

The TCR comes from an elderly man in good health. Source material: blood. The chain links TRBV7-2 to TRBJ2-5; 11 nucleotides line up with TRBD2. In nucleotides, the CDR3 is TGTGCCAGCAGCTTAGATAGCGGGAGGGCCGGCGCTAAGTACTTC. This translates into CASSLDSGRAGAKYF.